A single sample gave rise to the 7 T cell receptor beta chains below, sequenced in a study of regulatory T cells in long-lasting Graves disease. Combining iRepertoire HTBI primers with Arm-PCR of CDR3 regions, the authors built TCR beta libraries. TCRdb itself ran the multiplex PCR reads through MiXCR, one entry per CDR3 protein. The sample comprises a few hundred thousand distinct CDR3 sequences, over 9.5% of which are singletons, and approximately 20% rests with the top ten. Indicated time point: newly diagnosed GD, antithyroid drugs for less than 3 months. Following extraction of RNA from PBMCs, that RNA was used to make the TCR library. These data also featured in a second study, about T cells in Graves' hyperthyroidism and ophthalmopathy.

This material consisted of peripheral blood mononuclear cells (PBMCs), taken at new diagnosis, from a patient treated with antithyroid drugs. The receptor source for this set is a young woman with Graves disease.

The sample holds many counts of this clonotype. The chain recombines TRBV7-9 with TRBJ2-4; 8 bases are shared with TRBD2. V lost 2 bases to trimming and J lost 0 bases; unmatched junction nucleotides: 3. The germline V gene has CDR1 SEHNR and CDR2 FQNEAQ (reference sequence). This CDR3 contains 16 residues. CDR3 coding DNA: TGTGCCAGCAGCTTACTCCTAGCGGGAGCCAAAAACATTCAGTACTTC. This translates into CASSLLLAGAKNIQYF.

This clonotype was counted many times. The CDR3 bases are TGTGCCAGCTCTCACAGGAGGACAGGGGACAATGAGCAGTTCTTC. It yields the protein CASSHRRTGDNEQFF. The V call is TRBV18, the J call TRBJ2-1, with 9 bases identical to TRBD1. This CDR3 has 15 amino acids. Unmatched junction bases numbered 8, after V lost 6 bases and J lost 5 bases. Germline values: CDR1 KGHSH, CDR2 LQKENI.

Concerning this clonotype itself: One base away lies a much larger clone, so this may be a sequencing read error. This chain links TRBV11-2 with TRBJ1-4; D is unclear. Between the trimmed V and J ends, which lost 2 bases and 8 bases, there was a span of 15 bases. Germline CDR1 SGHAT, CDR2 FQNNGV. This CDR3 is built from 15 residues. The chain's CDR3 is CASSLLSGGGEKLFF. CDR3 DNA: TGTGCCAGCAGCTTACTATCGGGCGGTGGGGAAAAACTGTTTTTT. Complete variable domain (other parts from reference TRBV11-2 and TRBJ1-4): EAGVAQSPRYKIIEKRQSVAFWCNPISGHATLYWYQQILGQGPKLLIQFQNNGVVDDSQLPKDRFSAERLKGVDSTLKIQPAKLEDSAVYLCASSLLSGGGEKLFFGSGTQLSVL.

This clonotype appeared many times. J is TRBJ2-2 and V is TRBV12-3 or TRBV12-4; 7 bases are a match to TRBD2. J lost 4 bases, V lost 6 bases, and 8 bases had no gene match. This CDR3 has 15 amino acids. The CDR3 sequence: CASSAGTGGTGELFF. The DNA of the CDR3 is TGTGCCAGCAGCGCCGGGACGGGAGGCACCGGGGAGCTGTTTTTT.

This clonotype showed up many times. The chain has TRBV7-2 and TRBJ2-2; D tentatively fits TRBD1 or TRBD2 (5 bases each). This CDR3 contains 17 residues. V shed 6 bases and J shed 2 bases, with 19 bases lying between them. The germline V gene encodes CDR1 SGHTA and CDR2 FQGNSA. CDR3 bases: TGTGCCAGCAGATTCCATGGGGCTAGCCTTAACACCGGGGAGCTGTTTTTT. This translates into CASRFHGASLNTGELFF.

This clonotype was found a few times. This chain uses TRBV29-1 with TRBJ1-1; perhaps TRBD1 as D (5 bases). The CDR3 totals 12 residues. Trimming took off 2 bases at V and 13 bases at J, with 17 bases between the two ends. Germline values: CDR1 SQVTM, CDR2 ANQGSEA. The CDR3 is CSVETSGGAHFF. The CDR3 DNA reads as TGCAGCGTTGAAACGTCCGGAGGGGCCCATTTCTTT.

This clonotype was seen at least ten times. This chain joins TRBV6-1 and TRBJ2-1; 10 bases fit TRBD2. Trimming at V came to 5 bases and at J to 11 bases, leaving 9 bases not matched to a gene. The CDR3 length is 14 residues. From germline, CDR1 is MNHNS and CDR2 SASEGT. In DNA, the CDR3 is TGTGCCAGCAGTATAACTAGCGGGATCCCAAAGCAGTTCTTC. Its translation: CASSITSGIPKQFF.